Shown below are 22 T cell receptor beta chains from a single sample sequenced in a study of shared clonotypes between healthy human individuals. Some clones are missing from TCRdb's copy, which holds only in-frame ones; the method was immunoSEQ multiplex PCR. This sample has roughly 2 million clones, with about 95% found just once. Terminally differentiated effector memory CD45RA+ cells were left out of the naive CD8 fraction, which was CD45RO-negative and positively selected for CCR7. Sequenced material: naive CD8+ T cells sorted from blood. These receptor sequences come from a man aged 18 to 30 in good health.

The chain joins TRBV11-1 to TRBJ2-5, with 8 positions matching TRBD2. V was pared by 0 bases and J by 0 bases, with 3 bases of the junction left unmatched. In germline, CDR1 is SGHAT, CDR2 FQDESV (reference sequence). This CDR3 has 16 amino acids. CDR3: CASSLAGGGNQETQYF. The CDR3 DNA reads as TGTGCCAGCAGCTTAGCTGGCGGGGGGAACCAAGAGACCCAGTACTTC.

V gene TRBV18 combines with J gene TRBJ2-5; D tentatively fits TRBD1 or TRBD2 (7 bases each). The CDR3 totals 16 residues. Germline CDR1 reads KGHSH; CDR2 reads LQKENI. V was pared by 3 bases and J by 3 bases, with 17 bases between. The CDR3 loop reads CASSPQGEGLEETQYF. As DNA, the CDR3 is TGTGCCAGCTCACCCCAGGGGGAGGGGTTGGAAGAGACCCAGTACTTC.

DNA of the CDR3: TGCAGCGTTAGGGACCTGACCACCGGGGAGCTGTTTTTT. Protein sequence: CSVRDLTTGELFF. This chain joins TRBV29-1 and TRBJ2-2, with D perhaps matching TRBD1 or TRBD2 (5 bases each). Germline-derived CDR1 and CDR2 are SQVTM and ANQGSEA. V shed 5 bases and J shed 4 bases, with 11 bases lying between them. This CDR3 has 13 residues.

This clone has only one observation. The V and J genes are TRBV27 and TRBJ1-4, with a tentative D call TRBD1 (6 bases). The germline CDR1 and CDR2 sequences are MNHEY and SMNVEV (reference sequence). The CDR3 is 16 amino acids. The V and J ends lost 6 bases and 8 bases respectively, with 22 bases between them. The CDR3 reads CASSSLFTGFREKLFF. CDR3 DNA: TGTGCCAGCAGCTCACTCTTTACAGGGTTCCGCGAAAAACTGTTTTTT.

Here the CDR3 reads CASSHRDSFTGELFF. CDR3 DNA: TGTGCCAGCAGCCATCGGGACAGCTTCACCGGGGAGCTGTTTTTT. J is TRBJ2-2 and V is TRBV7-9; 7 bases are a match to TRBD1. V lost 5 bases to trimming and J lost 4 bases; unmatched junction nucleotides: 7. This CDR3 is built from 15 residues. Per the germline V gene, CDR1 is SEHNR and CDR2 is FQNEAQ (reference sequence).

Here the CDR3 DNA reads TGTGCCAGCAGCTTGTGGGAGGATGAGCAGTTCTTC. Amino acid sequence: CASSLWEDEQFF. J is TRBJ2-1 and V is TRBV5-4, with D tentatively TRBD2 (6 bases). This CDR3 has 12 residues. V lost 1 base to trimming and J lost 8 bases, with 7 bases between them. Germline CDR1 SGHNT, CDR2 YYREEE (reference sequence).

This chain uses TRBV5-6 with TRBJ2-1, with 9 positions matching TRBD2. The length of the CDR3 is 16 residues. CDR1 is SGHDT and CDR2 is YYEEEE in the germline V gene. Germline trimming cut 0 bases from V and 4 bases from J; bases unmatched to any gene: 5. The CDR3 DNA reads TGTGCCAGCAGCTTGGTGCGGGAGGGCCGTTACAATGAGCAGTTCTTC. This sequence encodes CASSLVREGRYNEQFF.

V is TRBV27 and J is TRBJ1-6, with 7 bases matching TRBD1. Germline V CDR1 and CDR2: MNHEY, SMNVEV (reference sequence). Losses at the gene ends were 8 bases for V and 7 bases for J; bases not matched to a gene: 8. The CDR3 consists of 14 residues. CDR3 coding DNA: TGTGCCAGCGGCCCAGGGGGTGGAAATTCACCCCTCCACTTT. Translating it yields CASGPGGGNSPLHF.

On this clone itself: The same CDR3 is also encoded by other DNA sequences in this sample. The chain employs TRBV27 and TRBJ1-1; D call uncertain. The CDR3 loop spans 14 amino acids. The germline gives CDR1 MNHEY, CDR2 SMNVEV (reference sequence). Trimming shortened V by 4 bases and J by 0 bases, and 9 bases separated the two germline ends. The CDR3: CASSSPGLNTEAFF. Here the CDR3 DNA reads TGTGCCAGCAGTTCCCCCGGGTTGAACACTGAAGCTTTCTTT.

CDR3 nucleotides: TGCGCCAGCAGTGAGTCCCAGGGACTAGCGGGACACCCGGGCGAGCAGTACTTC. As protein: CASSESQGLAGHPGEQYF. The chain recombines TRBV10-1 with TRBJ2-7; TRBD2 aligns across 13 bases. There are 18 residues in the CDR3. J was trimmed by 6 bases and V by 0 bases; bases with no gene match: 11. CDR1 is WNHNN and CDR2 is SYGVQD in the germline V gene (reference sequence).

This clone was picked up one time. The chain is built from TRBV7-8 and TRBJ2-7; TRBD1 matches 7 bases. The germline V gene has CDR1 SGHVS and CDR2 FQNEAQ. The CDR3 totals 14 residues. Losses at the gene ends were 1 base for V and 1 base for J; bases not matched to a gene: 1. In DNA, the CDR3 is TGTGCCAGCAGCTTAGGGGACAGATCCTACGAGCAGTACTTC. It translates to CASSLGDRSYEQYF. Based on the CDR3 plus reference TRBV7-8 and TRBJ2-7, the full variable domain is GAGVSQSPRYKVAKRGQDVALRCDPISGHVSLFWYQQALGQGPEFLTYFQNEAQLDKSGLPSDRFFAERPEGSVSTLKIQRTQQEDSAVYLCASSLGDRSYEQYFGPGTRLTVT.

The rearrangement links TRBV6-5 to TRBJ2-1; 7 nucleotides agree with TRBD2. This CDR3 has 14 amino acids. J lost 6 bases, V lost 4 bases, and 6 bases had no gene match. Germline CDR1 reads MNHEY; CDR2 reads SVGAGI. CDR3 DNA: TGTGCCAGCAGTTCCGGGTGGGAGGGCAATGAGCAGTTCTTC. This sequence encodes CASSSGWEGNEQFF.

The chain links TRBV6-5 to TRBJ2-2; D call uncertain. This CDR3 is 15 amino acids long. Trimming removed 8 bases at V and 1 base at J, with 14 bases between. Germline V gene data show CDR1 as MNHEY and CDR2 as SVGAGI. The CDR3 is CASRSVVLNTGELFF. As DNA, the CDR3 is TGTGCCAGCCGATCGGTCGTCTTGAACACCGGGGAGCTGTTTTTT.

The chain uses TRBV10-2 and TRBJ1-2; D is ambiguous. Germline loops: CDR1 WSHSY, CDR2 SAAADI. This CDR3 contains 17 residues. The V end lost 4 bases, the J end lost 4 bases, and 22 bases lay between the germline ends. In nucleotides, the CDR3 is TGCGCCAGCAGTGGGTCCACCGACGAAAGGCGGGGCTATGGCTACACCTTC. Amino acid sequence: CASSGSTDERRGYGYTF.

The CDR3 DNA reads TGTGCCAGCAGTAACTCCCGGACAGCATACAATGAGCAGTTCTTC. Protein: CASSNSRTAYNEQFF. The J gene is TRBJ2-1, the V gene TRBV28; weak D call: TRBD1 (6 bases). The CDR3 spans 15 residues. V was trimmed by 5 bases and J by 4 bases, leaving 15 bases between them. Germline V lookup: CDR1 MDHEN, CDR2 SYDVKM.

The V call is TRBV11-3, the J call TRBJ2-7; 7 nucleotides line up with TRBD2. This CDR3 is 15 amino acids long. CDR1 is SGHNT, CDR2 YENEEA, per germline. The junction had 10 bases not matched to a gene; V was cut back by 5 bases and J by 3 bases. The CDR3 DNA reads TGTGCCAGCAGCAAGGGGAGTAGCGGGTACTACGAGCAGTACTTC. Translated: CASSKGSSGYYEQYF.

CDR3: CASSDSIGGESNEKLFF. DNA for the CDR3: TGTGCCAGCAGTGACTCGATCGGGGGCGAGTCTAATGAAAAACTGTTTTTT. This chain joins TRBV6-4 and TRBJ1-4, with D perhaps matching TRBD1 (6 bases). The V end lost 0 bases, the J end lost 3 bases, and 14 bases lay between the germline ends. Germline CDR1 reads MRHNA; CDR2 reads SNTAGT. There are 17 residues in the CDR3.

This chain connects TRBV7-2 to TRBJ1-1; possible D gene TRBD1, 6 bases. V shed 2 bases and J shed 6 bases, with 10 bases lying between them. The CDR3 covers 13 residues. The V gene's germline CDR1 is SGHTA and CDR2 FQGNSA. The DNA for the CDR3 is TGTGCCAGCAGCTTACCCGGGGGCGCTGAAGCTTTCTTT. This codes for CASSLPGGAEAFF.

The J gene is TRBJ2-5, the V gene TRBV7-6; D possibly uses TRBD1 or TRBD2 (6 bases each). The CDR3 loop spans 13 amino acids. Per the germline V gene, CDR1 is SGHVS and CDR2 is FNYEAQ. The V end was cut by 3 bases, the J end by 5 bases, with 10 bases between. The CDR3: CASSLGGRETQYF. The CDR3 bases are TGTGCCAGCAGCTTGGGGGGCAGGGAGACCCAGTACTTC.

Regarding this clone: The sample contains more than one DNA sequence encoding this CDR3. The chain links TRBV5-4 to TRBJ2-7; D gene unclear. Trimming cost V 3 bases and J 2 bases, with 3 bases left between them. Germline CDR1 reads SGHNT; CDR2 reads YYREEE (reference sequence). There are 11 residues in the CDR3. CDR3 sequence: CASSSTYEQYF. The CDR3 nucleotides are TGTGCCAGCAGCTCAACCTACGAGCAGTACTTC.

The chain joins TRBV7-9 to TRBJ2-4; no reliable D call. There are 16 residues in the CDR3. Germline-derived CDR1 and CDR2 are SEHNR and FQNEAQ (reference sequence). The germline V and J ends were trimmed by 0 bases and 0 bases, with 9 bases remaining between them. CDR3 DNA: TGTGCCAGCAGCTTAGCGGACCCAAGAGCCAAAAACATTCAGTACTTC. Its protein product is CASSLADPRAKNIQYF.

The V and J genes are TRBV11-2 and TRBJ2-1, with a possible D match to TRBD1 (5 bases). The V end was cut by 2 bases, the J end by 2 bases, with 16 bases between. This CDR3 has 17 residues. Germline CDR1 and CDR2: SGHAT and FQNNGV. The CDR3 spells CASSLSISAGPYNEQFF. Here the CDR3 DNA reads TGTGCCAGCAGCTTATCAATCTCGGCAGGGCCCTACAATGAGCAGTTCTTC.